These T cell receptor beta chains were read from a single sample in a study of blood T cells in healthy people across ages. One entry per CDR3 protein, called by TCRdb with MiXCR from the 5' RACE reads. The sample contains around 1,100,000 distinct CDR3 sequences, around two fifths of which appear only once. The sample taken for sequencing was blood. The receptors originated from a man aged 18 to 29 in good health. Both conserved end residues are trimmed from each CDR3. Part of the rows lack a size; the others show once, few, many or a class for expanded clones.

len: 11
v_gene: TRBV29-1
abundance: .
j_gene: TRBJ2-3
CDR3aa: SGRMGPRDTQY

len: 13
v_gene: TRBV12-3/TRBV12-4
abundance: .
j_gene: TRBJ2-2
CDR3aa: AGSWGNSNTGELF

len: 12
v_gene: TRBV3-1
abundance: .
j_gene: TRBJ2-5
CDR3aa: ASSQVARANEQY

len: 12
v_gene: TRBV5-1
abundance: .
j_gene: .
CDR3aa: ASSLGGSDNEQY

len: 15
v_gene: TRBV7-2
abundance: few
j_gene: TRBJ1-2
CDR3aa: ASSVRDRGVLGYGYT

len: 9
v_gene: TRBV14
abundance: few
j_gene: TRBJ1-2
CDR3aa: ASSPRQGYT

len: 12
v_gene: TRBV12-3/TRBV12-4
abundance: .
j_gene: .
CDR3aa: ASSLGGEECEQY

len: 14
v_gene: TRBV9
abundance: few
j_gene: TRBJ2-1
CDR3aa: ASSLVTSGPLNEQF

len: 12
v_gene: TRBV6-5
abundance: .
j_gene: .
CDR3aa: ASSYSNWGETQY

len: 13
v_gene: TRBV18
abundance: few
j_gene: TRBJ2-2
CDR3aa: ASSPPLTDTGELF

len: 13
v_gene: TRBV9
abundance: .
j_gene: TRBJ2-3
CDR3aa: ASSETSGGIDTQY

len: 9
v_gene: TRBV20-1
abundance: few
j_gene: TRBJ1-4
CDR3aa: SARTPEKLF

len: 12
v_gene: TRBV12-3/TRBV12-4
abundance: once
j_gene: TRBJ2-7
CDR3aa: ASSSRTESYEQY

len: 13
v_gene: TRBV6-2/TRBV6-3
abundance: few
j_gene: TRBJ2-3
CDR3aa: ASSEDREVGRTQY

len: 12
v_gene: TRBV7-2
abundance: .
j_gene: TRBJ2-7
CDR3aa: ASSLARTVDGQY

len: 11
v_gene: TRBV20-1
abundance: once
j_gene: TRBJ2-3
CDR3aa: SASGMRTDTQY

len: 12
v_gene: TRBV2
abundance: .
j_gene: TRBJ1-5
CDR3aa: ASSEWAGNQPQH

len: 9
v_gene: TRBV6-1
abundance: many
j_gene: TRBJ2-7
CDR3aa: ASSRFYEQY

len: 13
v_gene: TRBV20-1
abundance: .
j_gene: TRBJ2-1
CDR3aa: SARGLAGGFNEQF

len: 13
v_gene: TRBV9
abundance: .
j_gene: TRBJ2-1
CDR3aa: ASSVAVGLGDEQF

len: 15
v_gene: TRBV4-2
abundance: few
j_gene: TRBJ2-3
CDR3aa: ASSQALGWTTADTQY

len: 17
v_gene: TRBV6-2/TRBV6-3
abundance: once
j_gene: TRBJ1-5
CDR3aa: ASSYLAGQGIVVYQPQH

len: 11
v_gene: TRBV6-2/TRBV6-3
abundance: few
j_gene: TRBJ1-1
CDR3aa: ASRAQGGTEAF

len: 13
v_gene: TRBV29-1
abundance: few
j_gene: TRBJ1-4
CDR3aa: SARQGVDRDEKLF

len: 15
v_gene: TRBV2
abundance: .
j_gene: TRBJ1-2
CDR3aa: ASSDVGDKVEYSGYT

len: 12
v_gene: TRBV7-9
abundance: .
j_gene: TRBJ1-6
CDR3aa: ASRWTGGNSPLH

len: 12
v_gene: TRBV13
abundance: .
j_gene: TRBJ2-5
CDR3aa: ASSLKGAGETQY

len: 14
v_gene: TRBV25-1
abundance: .
j_gene: TRBJ1-2
CDR3aa: ASGSAGTPNGCGYT

len: 11
v_gene: TRBV29-1
abundance: .
j_gene: TRBJ2-7
CDR3aa: NAGDGQGAEQY

len: 13
v_gene: TRBV12-3/TRBV12-4
abundance: .
j_gene: TRBJ1-3
CDR3aa: ASSPTVRSGNTIY

len: 15
v_gene: TRBV28
abundance: .
j_gene: TRBJ2-1
CDR3aa: ASRLLRGGSSYNEQF

len: 12
v_gene: TRBV18
abundance: many
j_gene: TRBJ1-1
CDR3aa: ASSPGTGDTEAF

len: 13
v_gene: TRBV5-1
abundance: .
j_gene: TRBJ2-3
CDR3aa: ASRKGRAASDTQY

len: 10
v_gene: TRBV20-1
abundance: few
j_gene: TRBJ1-5
CDR3aa: SAPLAGQPQH

len: 14
v_gene: TRBV12-3/TRBV12-4
abundance: .
j_gene: TRBJ1-5
CDR3aa: ASSPSGQGVYQPQH